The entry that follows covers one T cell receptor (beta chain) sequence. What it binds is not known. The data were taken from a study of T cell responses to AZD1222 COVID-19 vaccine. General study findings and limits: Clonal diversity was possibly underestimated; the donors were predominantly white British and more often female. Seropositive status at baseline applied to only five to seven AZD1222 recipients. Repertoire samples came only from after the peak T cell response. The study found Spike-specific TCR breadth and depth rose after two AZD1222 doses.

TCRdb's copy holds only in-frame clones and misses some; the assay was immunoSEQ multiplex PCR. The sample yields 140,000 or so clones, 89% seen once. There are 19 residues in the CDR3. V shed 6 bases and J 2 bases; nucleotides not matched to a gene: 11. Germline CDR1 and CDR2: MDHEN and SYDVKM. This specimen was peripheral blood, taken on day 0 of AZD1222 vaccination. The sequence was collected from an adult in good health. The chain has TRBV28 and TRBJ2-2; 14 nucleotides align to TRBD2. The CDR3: CASSPESGLAGANTGELFF. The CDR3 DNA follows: TGTGCCAGCAGCCCTGAATCGGGACTAGCGGGAGCTAACACCGGGGAGCTGTTTTTT.